This T cell receptor (beta chain) emerged from a study of blood T cell repertoires in COVID-19. Study-wide background: The samples span acute and convalescent COVID-19 from the United States, Italy and Spain. T cells, B-cell-depleted T cells, or PBMCs provided the cDNA or gDNA that served as material.

V was pared by 0 bases and J by 5 bases, with 11 bases between. The germline gives CDR1 MNHEY, CDR2 SVGAGI. There are 14 residues in the CDR3. In its sample, this clone was seen once. Clones were sequenced by immunoSEQ multiplex PCR, and TCRdb holds only the in-frame ones, with some missing. This table has under 200,000 clones, under 85% appearing once. The sample comprised peripheral blood. This TCR was sampled from a woman at least 80 years old with acute or convalescent COVID-19. The chain is built from TRBV6-5 and TRBJ2-7; a possible D gene is TRBD2 (5 bases). CDR3 protein: CASSYSTSHNEQYF. The CDR3 DNA reads TGTGCCAGCAGTTACTCTACTAGTCACAACGAGCAGTACTTC.